This entry lists 22 T cell receptor beta chains sequenced from one sample in a study of blood T cell repertoires in COVID-19. Using immunoSEQ multiplex PCR, the repertoire was profiled, and TCRdb retains in-frame clones only, with some absent. This table holds approximately 66,000 clones, over 70% found once. Sequences were obtained from peripheral blood. Receptor source: a man in his sixties with acute or convalescent COVID-19.

This clone was counted between two and nine times. The genes are TRBV27 and TRBJ2-7, with D perhaps TRBD2 (6 bases). Trimming cost V 5 bases and J 2 bases, with 13 bases left between them. Germline CDR1 and CDR2: MNHEY and SMNVEV (reference sequence). The CDR3 is 14 residues long. CDR3 sequence: CASSPPGGTYEQYF. The CDR3 DNA follows: TGTGCCAGCAGTCCCCCCGGCGGGACCTACGAGCAGTACTTC.

The chain is built from TRBV28 and TRBJ2-2; D is perhaps TRBD2 (6 bases). This CDR3 has 15 amino acids. V shed 7 bases and J shed 4 bases, with 16 bases lying between them. The germline V gene encodes CDR1 MDHEN and CDR2 SYDVKM. CDR3 nucleotide sequence: TGTGCCAGCAACCGACTAGAGGTGGGCACCGGGGAGCTGTTTTTT. It translates to CASNRLEVGTGELFF. Complete variable domain (other parts from reference TRBV28 and TRBJ2-2): DVKVTQSSRYLVKRTGEKVFLECVQDMDHENMFWYRQDPGLGLRLIYFSYDVKMKEKGDIPEGYSVSREKKERFSLILESASTNQTSMYLCASNRLEVGTGELFFGEGSRLTVL.

V gene TRBV13 combines with J gene TRBJ1-1; D uncertain. The CDR3 is 15 residues long. CDR1 and CDR2 (germline): PRHDT, FYEKMQ (reference sequence). Trimming left V 4 bases short and J 5 bases short, with 17 bases between. The CDR3 protein is CASSSPGLGMTEAFF. In DNA, the CDR3 is TGTGCCAGCAGCTCTCCAGGACTAGGGATGACTGAAGCTTTCTTT.

This chain uses TRBV11-2 with TRBJ1-2, with TRBD1 as a possible D gene (6 bases). Trimming stripped 5 bases from V and 8 bases from J, with 21 bases between. Germline V gene data show CDR1 as SGHAT and CDR2 as FQNNGV. The CDR3 totals 15 residues. The chain's CDR3 is CASSTGQPGLRGYTF. For the CDR3, the DNA is TGTGCCAGCAGCACCGGACAGCCGGGCCTGAGAGGCTACACCTTC.

The chain recombines TRBV11-2 with TRBJ2-3; TRBD2 agrees at 8 bases. The CDR3 is made up of 15 amino acids. CDR1 is SGHAT and CDR2 is FQNNGV in the germline V gene. Germline trimming cut 2 bases from V and 1 base from J; bases unmatched to any gene: 2. The DNA of the CDR3 is TGTGCCAGCAGCTTAAGGCGGGGGGGCACAGATACGCAGTATTTT. It codes for CASSLRRGGTDTQYF.

The chain is built from TRBV28 and TRBJ2-1; 11 bases map to TRBD2. The CDR3 totals 17 residues. Germline trimming cut 5 bases from V and 3 bases from J; bases unmatched to any gene: 9. The V gene's germline CDR1 is MDHEN and CDR2 SYDVKM. Written as DNA, the CDR3 is TGTGCCAGCAGTCCGCCGACTAGCGGGGCTTTCTACAATGAGCAGTTCTTC. Translating gives CASSPPTSGAFYNEQFF.

The rearrangement uses TRBV18 and TRBJ2-3; D unclear. The V gene's germline CDR1 is KGHSH and CDR2 LQKENI. CDR3 size: 13 residues. The V end lost 5 bases, the J end lost 1 base, and 7 bases lay between the germline ends. The CDR3 DNA reads as TGTGCCAGCTCAAAGAGCCGCACAGATACGCAGTATTTT. Amino acid sequence: CASSKSRTDTQYF.

This clone has ten or more counts. The chain has TRBV6-6 and TRBJ1-1; D call uncertain. The germline gives CDR1 MNHNY, CDR2 SVGAGI (reference sequence). CDR3 length equals 12 residues. Between the trimmed V and J ends, which lost 1 base and 7 bases, there was a span of 7 bases. Here the CDR3 reads CASSYLEGEAFF. CDR3 bases: TGTGCCAGCAGTTACTTGGAGGGTGAAGCTTTCTTT.

The chain combines TRBV28 with TRBJ1-1, with 8 bases lining up with TRBD1. Germline V lookup: CDR1 MDHEN, CDR2 SYDVKM. The J segment lost 4 bases and the V segment lost 2 bases, leaving 3 bases of the junction unmatched. The CDR3 is made up of 14 amino acids. The CDR3 here is CASSLSDRGTEAFF. The DNA of the CDR3 is TGTGCCAGCAGTTTAAGTGACAGGGGCACTGAAGCTTTCTTT.

The sample holds a few counts of this clone. The J gene is TRBJ2-1, the V gene TRBV10-1, with TRBD1 matching 12 bases. Germline lookup yields CDR1 WNHNN and CDR2 SYGVQD (reference sequence). The CDR3 is made up of 15 amino acids. V dropped 6 bases and J dropped 8; count of bases not matched to a gene: 8. CDR3 nucleotide sequence: TGCGCCAGCAGGATGGGGACAGGGGGCTTGGATGAGCAGTTCTTC. This translates into CASRMGTGGLDEQFF.

The table lists this clone with a few counts. The chain couples TRBV4-2 to TRBJ2-7; D perhaps matches TRBD1 (6 bases). The ends were cut back, 1 base at V and 4 bases at J, with 14 bases in the middle. Germline V gene sequence: CDR1 LGHNA, CDR2 YNFKEQ. The CDR3 runs to 15 residues. The chain's CDR3 is CASSQAPGDIYEQYF. The CDR3 DNA is TGTGCCAGCAGCCAAGCCCCCGGGGACATATACGAGCAGTACTTC.

A few counts support this clone. The chain links TRBV3-1 (or the pseudogene TRBV3-2) to TRBJ1-3, with D unclear. V lost 0 bases and J 8 bases, leaving 8 bases between the germline ends. Germline loops: CDR1 LGHDT, CDR2 YNNKEL (reference sequence). This CDR3 has 13 residues. CDR3 bases: TGTGCCAGCAGCCAAGAACTGAGGGACACCATATATTTT. This gives the protein CASSQELRDTIYF.

For the CDR3, the DNA is TGTGCCAGCAGTAGGGGGGACAGGGGGTATAATGGCTACACCTTC. Translated, it gives CASSRGDRGYNGYTF. This chain connects TRBV6-6 to TRBJ1-2; 11 bases are a match to TRBD1. Trimming cost V 5 bases and J 6 bases; bases outside gene matches: 8. CDR1 is MNHNY, CDR2 SVGAGI, per germline (reference sequence). CDR3 length: 15 amino acids.

This clone occurred a few times. The genes are TRBV4-2 and TRBJ1-2, with 10 bases matching TRBD1. This CDR3 has 15 amino acids. Germline trimming cut 1 base from V and 9 bases from J; bases unmatched to any gene: 8. The V gene's germline CDR1 is LGHNA and CDR2 YNFKEQ. CDR3 sequence: CASSQVQGTGESYTF. For the CDR3, the DNA is TGTGCCAGCAGCCAAGTGCAGGGGACAGGGGAAAGCTACACCTTC.

This clone was found once. The chain carries TRBV2 and TRBJ2-7, with 9 bases identical to TRBD1. CDR1 is SNHLY, CDR2 FYNNEI, per germline. Trimming cost V 8 bases and J 4 bases; bases outside gene matches: 9. This CDR3 is built from 14 residues. This CDR3 is CASPPRDRVYEQYF. DNA of the CDR3: TGTGCCAGCCCCCCTCGGGACAGGGTTTACGAGCAGTACTTC.

The genes are TRBV3-1 (or the pseudogene TRBV3-2) and TRBJ2-3; 8 bases line up with TRBD2. With V trimmed by 2 bases and J by 5 bases, 0 bases remained unmatched. The CDR3 covers 13 residues. Germline assignment: CDR1 LGHDT and CDR2 YNNKEL (reference sequence). CDR3 region: CASSQLAGDTQYF. DNA of the CDR3: TGTGCCAGCAGCCAACTAGCGGGAGATACGCAGTATTTT.

J is TRBJ2-3 and V is TRBV27; 7 bases are a match to TRBD2. The CDR3 loop spans 11 amino acids. With V trimmed by 4 bases and J by 9 bases, 1 base remained unmatched. Germline CDR1 reads MNHEY; CDR2 reads SMNVEV (reference sequence). This chain's CDR3 is CASSSGGTQYF. The CDR3 bases are TGTGCCAGCAGTTCGGGGGGAACGCAGTATTTT.

CDR3 nucleotides: TGTGCCACCAGCAGAGATGCTACCGGAGATGAGCAGTTCTTC. It yields the protein CATSRDATGDEQFF. The rearrangement uses TRBV15 and TRBJ2-1; D is uncertain. This CDR3 is built from 14 residues. Germline CDR1 and CDR2: LNHNV and YYDKDF (reference sequence). V was trimmed by 0 bases and J by 8 bases, leaving 11 bases between them.

The rearrangement uses TRBV11-2 and TRBJ1-4, with D maybe TRBD1 (6 bases). The germline V gene has CDR1 SGHAT and CDR2 FQNNGV. The CDR3 spans 15 residues. Trimming removed 4 bases from V and 7 bases from J, with 16 bases in between. CDR3 protein: CASSSLGGAPEKLFF. DNA for the CDR3: TGTGCCAGCAGCTCGCTGGGGGGGGCACCTGAAAAACTGTTTTTT.

The chain combines TRBV30 with TRBJ2-7, with D maybe TRBD2 (5 bases). Germline loops: CDR1 GTSNPN, CDR2 SVGIG (reference sequence). Trimming pared 2 bases from V and 1 base from J, leaving 12 bases between. This CDR3 has 14 residues. The chain's CDR3 is CAWSTGEGSYEQYF. Here the CDR3 DNA reads TGTGCCTGGAGTACTGGAGAGGGTTCCTACGAGCAGTACTTC.

The chain carries TRBV5-1 and TRBJ2-3; D is ambiguous. The germline V and J ends were trimmed by 0 bases and 2 bases, with 10 bases remaining between them. The CDR3 sequence is 15 residues long. Germline V lookup: CDR1 SGHRS, CDR2 YFSETQ. The CDR3 coding sequence is TGCGCCAGCAGCTTGGACAGCTACTCCACAGATACGCAGTATTTT. This gives the protein CASSLDSYSTDTQYF.

CDR3 sequence: CASDRGTSGSTDTQYF. CDR3 bases: TGTGCCAGCGATAGGGGGACTAGCGGGAGCACAGATACGCAGTATTTT. The chain is built from TRBV2 and TRBJ2-3, with 12 bases fitting TRBD2. V shed 8 bases and J 0 bases; nucleotides not matched to a gene: 6. Germline CDR1 is SNHLY and CDR2 is FYNNEI. This CDR3 contains 16 residues.